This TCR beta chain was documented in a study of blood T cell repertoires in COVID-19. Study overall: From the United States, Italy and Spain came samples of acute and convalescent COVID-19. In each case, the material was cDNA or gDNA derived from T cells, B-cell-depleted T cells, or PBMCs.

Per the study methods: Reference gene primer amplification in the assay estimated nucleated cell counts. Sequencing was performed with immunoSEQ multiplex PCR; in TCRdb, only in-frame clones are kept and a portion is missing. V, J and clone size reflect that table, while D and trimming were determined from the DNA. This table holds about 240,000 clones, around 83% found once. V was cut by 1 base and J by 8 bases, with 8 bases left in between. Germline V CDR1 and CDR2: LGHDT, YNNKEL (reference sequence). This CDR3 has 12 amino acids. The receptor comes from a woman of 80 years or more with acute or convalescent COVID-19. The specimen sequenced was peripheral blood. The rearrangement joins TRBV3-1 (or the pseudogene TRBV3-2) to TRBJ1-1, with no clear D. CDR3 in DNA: TGTGCCAGCAGCCAAGTCGGTAAGGAAGCTTTCTTT. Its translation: CASSQVGKEAFF.